This T cell receptor beta chain was observed in a study of shared clonotypes between healthy human individuals. Regarding the study as a whole: A generally larger estimated richness was seen in naive subsets than in memory subsets. Clonotypes shared by all four donors outscored non-shared clonotypes in generation probability. Few donors restricted represented genetic and exposure-history diversity.

Concerning this clone: Antigen: not known.

Splitting of each subset's genomic DNA was done evenly across several immunoSEQ plates. TCRdb's table, derived via immunoSEQ multiplex PCR, lists solely in-frame clones and lacks some. In the table there are some 500,000 clones, about 96% of which are singletons. The CDR3 runs 13 residues. Trimming removed 8 bases from V and 1 base from J, with 9 bases in between. Germline CDR1 SGHRS, CDR2 YFSETQ. The V call is TRBV5-1, the J call TRBJ2-2; D unresolved. Material for sequencing was naive CD4+ T cells sorted from blood. Subset reported: CD45RA+ positively selected. This receptor was obtained from a woman aged 30 to 39 in good health. CDR3 nucleotides: TGCGCCAGTCAAGACGGGAACACCGGGGAGCTGTTTTTT. Residues: CASQDGNTGELFF.